The text below deals with one TCR beta chain. Antigen unknown. This sample was included in a study of siplizumab effects on memory and regulatory T cells. The study, taken as a whole, reports: Unstimulated naive T cells seemed to show more diversity than memory cells did, and they also seemed to be among the major contributors to the alloresponse. Alloreactive sequences traceable to unstimulated CD4+ memory cells were significantly reduced by siplizumab.

The length of the CDR3 is 15 residues. The V and J ends lost 1 base and 7 bases, in that order; junction bases with no gene match: 3. Looked up from germline, CDR1 is SGHTA and CDR2 is FQGNSA. Clones were read by immunoSEQ multiplex PCR, and TCRdb kept only the in-frame ones, dropping some. The sample holds 110,000 or so clones, about 93% seen once. The sequence derives from a human donor in good health. The specimen was non-Treg CD4+ T cells sorted from blood. The chain combines TRBV7-2 with TRBJ1-6, with TRBD1 matching over 8 bases. The CDR3 DNA reads as TGTGCCAGCAGCTTAGTGGGGACAGGAAATTCACCCCTCCACTTT. The encoded protein is CASSLVGTGNSPLHF.